These T cell receptor delta chains were read from a single sample in a study of Vδ1+ human thymocytes. TCRdb called clones anew from the multiplex PCR reads with CATT. Seen here are roughly 55,000 delta-chain clones, 15% to 20% observed once, and the top ten hold approximately 0.5%. Sequenced input: Vdelta1+ gamma-delta thymocytes from the thymus. These receptors all come from a boy under two years old who had congenital heart surgery. Each CDR3 is given with its conserved first and last residue. The order of the fields is V gene, J gene, D gene, clone size, CDR3 DNA, CDR3 protein. A D gene is named only where the DNA matches it firmly. Clone size is given for some rows only: seen once, a few or many times, or a class if the clone is expanded.

TRDV3,TRDJ2,TRDD3,.,TGTGCCTATCTGGGGGATACTGAGCTGGCACAACTCTTCTTT,CAYLGDTELAQLFF
TRDV1,TRDJ1,TRDD3,few,TGTGCTCTTGGGGACCCATTCCTGGTGAGGGGGATACGCTTTAACGATAAACTCATCTTT,CALGDPFLVRGIRFNDKLIF
TRDV1,TRDJ1,TRDD3,few,TGTGCTCTTGGGGAACGGGGACTGGGGGATACTTACACCGATAAACTCATCTTT,CALGERGLGDTYTDKLIF
TRDV2,TRDJ1,.,many,TGTGCCTGTTGGGGTACCACTCTGTACACCGATAAACTCATCTTT,CACWGTTLYTDKLIF
TRDV1,TRDJ1,.,.,TGTGCTCTTGGGGAACAAGGGGAAAACTCGTACACCGATAAACTCATCTTT,CALGEQGENSYTDKLIF
TRDV1,TRDJ1,TRDD3,.,TGTGCTCTTGGGGAACCCCTTCCCCACACTGGGGGCGCGGGGTACACCGATAAACTCATCTTT,CALGEPLPHTGGAGYTDKLIF
TRDV1,TRDJ1,.,.,TGTGCTCTTGGGAAAGAATCCCGTTCCTTATACACCGATAAACTCATCTTT,CALGKESRSLYTDKLIF
TRDV1,TRDJ1,TRDD2,.,TGTGCTCTTGGGGGGAGCCTTCCTACGTTTGACTGGGGATCTCCGTACACCGATAAACTCATCTTT,CALGGSLPTFDWGSPYTDKLIF
TRDV1,TRDJ1,TRDD3,.,TGTGCTCTTGGGGAACGGTACAGAGCCTTCTTACTGGGGGACCCGTACACCGATAAACTCATCTTT,CALGERYRAFLLGDPYTDKLIF
TRDV1,TRDJ1,TRDD3,few,TGTGCTCTTGGGGGGTTTCCTACGGCGTACTGGGGGATCGGTGGGGGCACCGATAAACTCATCTTT,CALGGFPTAYWGIGGGTDKLIF
TRDV1,TRDJ1,.,.,TGTGCTCTTGGGGACCGAGATCTGGGACGGTACACCGATAAACTCATCTTT,CALGDRDLGRYTDKLIF
TRDV1,TRDJ1,TRDD2,.,TGTGCTCTCAGGCCTTCCTACTCATTCTCGGGGGACACCGATAAGCTCATCTTT,CALRPSYSFSGDTDKLIF
TRDV1,TRDJ1,TRDD3,.,TGTGCTCTTGGGTTTACTTCCTCTCTGGGGGAACGCTACACCGATAAACTCATCTTT,CALGFTSSLGERYTDKLIF
TRDV1,TRDJ1,TRDD3,few,TGTGCTCTTGGGGAACTAGAACCTACGCTGGGGGATACGTGTAAACTCATCTTT,CALGELEPTLGDTCKLIF
TRDV1,TRDJ1,TRDD3,.,TGTGCTCTTGGGGAACTAATCCGTATCCTACCCCCGACTGGGGGATTAACCGATAAACTCATCTTT,CALGELIRILPPTGGLTDKLIF
TRDV2,TRDJ1,TRDD3,.,TGTGCCTGTGACACTACCCCGGTACTGGGGGATCTGTACACCGATAAACTCATCTTT,CACDTTPVLGDLYTDKLIF
TRDV1,TRDJ1,.,few,TGTGCTCTTGGGGAAACATTCCTACCGCGTACTGGGGATACCCGGGTGTACACCGATAAACTCATCTTT,CALGETFLPRTGDTRVYTDKLIF
TRDV1,TRDJ1,.,.,TGTGCTCTTGGGGACCCGATCCGAAGTCAGAAACTCATCTTT,CALGDPIRSQKLIF
TRDV1,TRDJ1,TRDD3,.,TGTGCTCTTGGGGAACTAGGGCTGGGGGGTTACACCGATAAACTCATCTTT,CALGELGLGGYTDKLIF
TRDV1,TRDJ1,TRDD3,few,TGTGCTCTTGGGGAAGATCCTCGGCGCCTGTGTCCTGGGGGCCACCGGATTGTCACCGATAAACTCATCTTT,CALGEDPRRLCPGGHRIVTDKLIF
TRDV1,TRDJ1,TRDD3,few,TGTGCTCTTGGGGAACAACTTGGGCTGGGGGTACCTCCGTACACCGATAAACTCATCTTT,CALGEQLGLGVPPYTDKLIF
TRDV1,TRDJ1,TRDD3,.,TGTGCTCTTGGGGACCCCCCCGATACTGGGGGTCACACCGATAAACTCATCTTT,CALGDPPDTGGHTDKLIF
TRDV1,TRDJ1,.,few,TGTGCTCTTGGGGAACTAGAGGTTTTTCTTACTTTCACCGATAAACTCATCTTT,CALGELEVFLTFTDKLIF
TRDV2,TRDJ1,TRDD3,.,TGTGCCTGTGACGTCCTCCGGTGGGGGATAAAAAGAAACACCGATAAACTCATCTTT,CACDVLRWGIKRNTDKLIF
TRDV2,TRDJ2,TRDD3,few,TGTGCCTGTGACGTTACGCCTTCCCGGATGACTGGGGGATACTGGGCAGCACAACTCTTCTTT,CACDVTPSRMTGGYWAAQLFF
TRDV1,TRDJ1,TRDD3,.,TGTGCTCTTGGGACCCCTCGGACTGGGGGGTACACCGATAAACTCATCTTT,CALGTPRTGGYTDKLIF
TRDV1,TRDJ1,.,few,TGTGCTCTTGGGGAACTAGCCGGGGATGGTAAACTCATCTTT,CALGELAGDGKLIF
TRDV1,TRDJ1,.,.,TGTGCTCTTGGGGAAGTTAGAGAACTGGAGGATTCAACGGGTACCGATAAACTCATCTTT,CALGEVRELEDSTGTDKLIF
TRDV1,TRDJ1,TRDD2,few,TGTGCTCTTGGGGAACCTAGCCTTCCTACGCCCTTACGCACGGAGTACACCGATAAACTCATCTTT,CALGEPSLPTPLRTEYTDKLIF
TRDV1,TRDJ1,TRDD3,few,TGTGCTCTTGGGGAAGGGCCCTCGATGGTGACTGGGGGGCGCGATAAACTCATCTTT,CALGEGPSMVTGGRDKLIF
TRDV2,TRDJ1,TRDD3,medium-sized,TGTGCCTGTTCATGGGGGATCCCAACGGCCGATAAACTCATCTTT,CACSWGIPTADKLIF
TRDV1,TRDJ1,TRDD3,.,TGTGCTCTTGGGGAACTATCGGTACTGGGGGCCTCGTACACCGATAAACTCATCTTT,CALGELSVLGASYTDKLIF
TRDV1,TRDJ1,.,.,TGTGCTCTTGGGGGAAGGGGAGGCCCCGACACCGATAAACTCATCTTT,CALGGRGGPDTDKLIF
TRDV1,TRDJ1,TRDD3,.,TGTGCTCTTGGGGAACTTCCTACGGGGGATACCAAACTCATCTTT,CALGELPTGDTKLIF
TRDV1,TRDJ1,.,.,TGTGCTCTTGGGGAAGAGGGGGACCAATTCGGCAGCTGGTACACCGATAAACTCATCTTT,CALGEEGDQFGSWYTDKLIF
TRDV1,TRDJ1,TRDD3,.,TGTGCTCTTGGGAAATGCCTTTTTCCTACGCGACTGGGGGATACGCAACATAGGTACACCGATAAACTCATCTTT,CALGKCLFPTRLGDTQHRYTDKLIF
TRDV1,TRDJ1,.,few,TGTGCTCTTGGGGATCACCCTTCCTACGGTTGGACTGGGGGATCTTACACCGATAAACTCATCTTT,CALGDHPSYGWTGGSYTDKLIF
TRDV1,TRDJ2,TRDD3,.,TGTGCTCTTGGGGAACGCCTTTCCCGACTTACTGGGGGATCTGCAACAGCACAACTCTTCTTT,CALGERLSRLTGGSATAQLFF
TRDV1,TRDJ3,TRDD3,few,TGTGCTCTTGGGAGGACCTACGGGAGTACTGGGGGATACGCGAGCTCCTGGGACACCCGACAGATGTTTTTC,CALGRTYGSTGGYASSWDTRQMFF
TRDV1,TRDJ1,TRDD3,.,TGTGCTCTTGGGCCTCGGTCTCCTGGGGGATACTCGTACACCGATAAACTCATCTTT,CALGPRSPGGYSYTDKLIF
TRDV1,TRDJ1,.,few,TGTGCTCTTGGGAAAGCGGCCTATCCTAAACGATTTGAGTGCACCGATAAACTCATCTTT,CALGKAAYPKRFECTDKLIF